This T cell receptor beta chain came from a study of blood T cell repertoires in COVID-19. Study-wide context: Sites in the United States, Italy and Spain provided acute and convalescent COVID-19 samples. The cDNA or gDNA used as material had been derived from T cells, B-cell-depleted T cells, or PBMCs.

V was pared by 4 bases and J by 8 bases, with 23 bases between. CDR3 length: 17 residues. Germline CDR1 and CDR2: MNHEY and SVGEGT. Profiled with immunoSEQ multiplex PCR; TCRdb holds only in-frame clones, not every one. The table lists about 170,000 clones, about four fifths of them singletons, with around 2.1% in the top ten. Sequencing was done on a sample of peripheral blood. The sequence was obtained from a woman older than 75 with acute or convalescent COVID-19. The chain combines TRBV6-2 or TRBV6-3 with TRBJ1-4; a weak D match, TRBD1 (5 bases). CDR3 residues: CASSSAGPRANREKLFF. The DNA of the CDR3 is TGTGCCAGCAGTTCCGCCGGGCCCAGGGCGAATCGGGAAAAACTGTTTTTT.